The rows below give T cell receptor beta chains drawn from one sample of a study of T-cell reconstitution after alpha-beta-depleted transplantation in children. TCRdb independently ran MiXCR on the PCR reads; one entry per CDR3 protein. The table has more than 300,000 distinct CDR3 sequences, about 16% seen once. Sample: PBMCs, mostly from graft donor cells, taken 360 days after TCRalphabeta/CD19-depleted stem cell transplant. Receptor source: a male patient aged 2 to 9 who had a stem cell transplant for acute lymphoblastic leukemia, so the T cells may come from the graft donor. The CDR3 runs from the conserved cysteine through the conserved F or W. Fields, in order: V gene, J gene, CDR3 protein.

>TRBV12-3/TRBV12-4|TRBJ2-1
CASSPSGGLSYNEQFF
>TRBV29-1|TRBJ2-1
CSVEGLTAGGYNEQFF
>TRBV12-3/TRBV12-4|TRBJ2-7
CASSSLVGSSYEQYF
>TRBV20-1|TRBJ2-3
CSARERPLFADTQYF
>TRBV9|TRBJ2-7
CASSVGGLETGPWYEQYF
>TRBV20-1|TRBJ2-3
CSARVAGGVILTQYF
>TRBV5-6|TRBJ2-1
CASSLITTSSTGNEQFF
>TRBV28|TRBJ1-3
CASSLPGTGVNTIYF
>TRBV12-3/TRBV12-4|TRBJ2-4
CAFGDNRAHLAKNIQYF
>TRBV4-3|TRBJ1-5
CASSHTTQDQPQHF
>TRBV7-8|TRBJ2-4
CASSLVPPRTGGNIQYF
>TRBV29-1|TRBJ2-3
CSVENRLTTDTQYF
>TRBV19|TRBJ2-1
CASSIPLQGNEQFF
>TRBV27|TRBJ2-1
CASSFPGYLGEFF
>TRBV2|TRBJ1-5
CTSSFYPPTGDRANQPQHF
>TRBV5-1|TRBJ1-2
CASSRQGLNSDGYTF
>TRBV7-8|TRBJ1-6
CASSTGTVPNSPLHF
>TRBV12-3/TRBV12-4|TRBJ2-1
CASSSPPSGPYNEQFF
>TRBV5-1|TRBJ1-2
CASSRTGNVGYTF
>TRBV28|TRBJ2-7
CASSDGWDRGIPSTYEQYF
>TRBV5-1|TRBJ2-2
CASSGGLADTGELFF
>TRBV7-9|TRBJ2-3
CASGEAGALDTQYF
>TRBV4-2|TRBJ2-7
CASSQEASGASLRREQYF
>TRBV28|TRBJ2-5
CASSLAAYQETQYF
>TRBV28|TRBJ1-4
CASSGRDGEKLFF
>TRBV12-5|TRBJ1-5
CASGWAGYSNQPQHF
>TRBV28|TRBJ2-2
CASREKVGIGGELFF
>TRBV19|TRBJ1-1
CATSIAKGTEAFF
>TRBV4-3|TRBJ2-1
CASSPTASGAYNEQFF
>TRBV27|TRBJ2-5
CASTGLAGEGETQYF
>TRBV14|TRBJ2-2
CASSQRQNAGERFF
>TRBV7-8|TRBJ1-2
CASSENRTGWGGYTF
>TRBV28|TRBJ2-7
CASSRTGGISYEQYF
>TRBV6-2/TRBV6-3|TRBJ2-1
CASSGLAKRKFF
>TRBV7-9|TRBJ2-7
CASSSISWGSSYEQYF
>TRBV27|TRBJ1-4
CASSLSRAREKLFF
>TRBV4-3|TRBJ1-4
CASSQETGYNEKLFF
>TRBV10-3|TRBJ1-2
CAISEEGNYGYTF
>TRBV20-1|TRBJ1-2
CSARDRDRGVYGYTF
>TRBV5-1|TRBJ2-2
CASSFSGRDTGELFF
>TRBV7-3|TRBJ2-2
CASSPVAGGVPGELFF
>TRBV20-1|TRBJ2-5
CSAGSLSGRETQYF
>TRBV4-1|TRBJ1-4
CASSQVSSTNEKLFF
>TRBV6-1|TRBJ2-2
CASSTSGTRITGELFF
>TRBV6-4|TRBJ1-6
CASSELGNSPLHF
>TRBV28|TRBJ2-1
CASSLTSGSEQFF
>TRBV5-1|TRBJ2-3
CASSLPGAQNTQYF
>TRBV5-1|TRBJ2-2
CASSRTETGELFF
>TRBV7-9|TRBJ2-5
CASSLSGHDPQETQYF
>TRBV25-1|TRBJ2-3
CASSRQGGEDTQYF
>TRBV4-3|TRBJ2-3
CASSQGRDFTDTQYF
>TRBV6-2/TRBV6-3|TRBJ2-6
CASSYQTGWSGANVLTF
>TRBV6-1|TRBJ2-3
CASSESGMADTQYF
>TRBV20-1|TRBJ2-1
CSSTLAGGYNEQFF
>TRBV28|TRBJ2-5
CASNPLRPGLPRETQYF